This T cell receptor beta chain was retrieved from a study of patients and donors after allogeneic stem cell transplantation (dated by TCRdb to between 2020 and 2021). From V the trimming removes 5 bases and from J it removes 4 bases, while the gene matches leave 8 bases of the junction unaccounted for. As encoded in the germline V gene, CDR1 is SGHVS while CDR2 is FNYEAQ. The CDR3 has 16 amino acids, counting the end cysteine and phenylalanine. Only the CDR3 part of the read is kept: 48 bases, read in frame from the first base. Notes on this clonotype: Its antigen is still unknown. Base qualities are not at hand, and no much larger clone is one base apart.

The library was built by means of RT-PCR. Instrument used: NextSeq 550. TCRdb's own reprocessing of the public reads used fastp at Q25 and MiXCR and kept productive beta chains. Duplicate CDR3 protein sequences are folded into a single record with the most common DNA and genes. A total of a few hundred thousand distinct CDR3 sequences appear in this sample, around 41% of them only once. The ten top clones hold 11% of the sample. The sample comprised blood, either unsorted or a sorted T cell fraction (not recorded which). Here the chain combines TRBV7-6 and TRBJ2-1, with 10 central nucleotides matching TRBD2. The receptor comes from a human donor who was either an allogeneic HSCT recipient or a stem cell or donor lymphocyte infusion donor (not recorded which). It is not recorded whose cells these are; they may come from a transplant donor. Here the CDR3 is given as CASSPDTSGVYNEQFF. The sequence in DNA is TGTGCCAGCAGCCCCGATACTAGCGGGGTATACAATGAGCAGTTCTTC.